These 31 T cell receptor beta chains were all obtained from the same sample, sequenced in a study of healthy donors' naive CD4 and CD8 T cells. Starting from roughly 0.45 ug of total RNA, TCR libraries were made with linear amplification. TCRdb passed the reads through MiXCR, listing each CDR3 protein once. This table has about 180,000 distinct CDR3 sequences, about 70% appearing once. Source material: naive CD4+ and CD8+ T cells sorted from blood, pooled from several donors. All receptors derive from a pool of human donors in good health; the sample pools cells from several healthy donors.

This clonotype was seen only a few times. The CDR3 is CAISESNNMNTEAFF. For the CDR3, the DNA is TGTGCCATCAGTGAGTCTAACAACATGAACACTGAAGCTTTCTTT. V usage is TRBV10-3 and J usage is TRBJ1-1; no clear D gene. Germline-derived CDR1 and CDR2 are ENHRY and SYGVKD. The CDR3 covers 15 residues. The V end lost 0 bases, the J end lost 0 bases, and 8 bases lay between the germline ends.

This clonotype was seen a handful of times. The chain is built from TRBV6-2 or TRBV6-3 and TRBJ2-7, with D possibly being TRBD2 (6 bases). Per germline, CDR1 MNHEY and CDR2 SVGEGT. This CDR3 region has 13 residues. Trimming removed 6 bases from V and 0 bases from J, with 9 bases in between. The CDR3 DNA reads TGTGCCAGCAGGGGGACTCTCTCCTACGAGCAGTACTTC. It codes for CASRGTLSYEQYF.

The gene calls are TRBV5-4 and TRBJ2-3; possibly TRBD1 for D (6 bases). Germline assignment: CDR1 SGHNT and CDR2 YYREEE (reference sequence). The CDR3 runs to 14 residues. The ends were cut back, 9 bases at V and 0 bases at J, with 14 bases in the middle. CDR3 residues: CATRRTESTDTQYF. CDR3 sequence (DNA): TGTGCCACCAGAAGGACAGAGAGCACAGATACGCAGTATTTT.

The V and J genes are TRBV27 and TRBJ2-7; D perhaps matches TRBD1 (6 bases). The CDR3 runs to 12 residues. Trimming cost V 3 bases and J 6 bases, with 9 bases left between them. From germline, CDR1 is MNHEY and CDR2 SMNVEV (reference sequence). The CDR3 region is CASSFRGGEQYF. CDR3 coding DNA: TGTGCCAGCAGTTTTCGAGGGGGCGAGCAGTACTTC.

The rearrangement links TRBV30 to TRBJ1-5, with 7 bases aligning to TRBD1. Looked up from germline, CDR1 is GTSNPN and CDR2 is SVGIG (reference sequence). J was trimmed by 6 bases and V by 4 bases; bases with no gene match: 9. The CDR3 totals 14 residues. CDR3 sequence (DNA): TGTGCCTGGACTACAGGGGTTGGGAGTCAGCCCCAGCATTTT. The encoded protein is CAWTTGVGSQPQHF. Based on the CDR3 plus reference TRBV30 and TRBJ1-5, the full variable domain is SQTIHQWPATLVQPVGSPLSLECTVEGTSNPNLYWYRQAAGRGLQLLFYSVGIGQISSEVPQNLSASRPQDRQFILSSKKLLLSDSGFYLCAWTTGVGSQPQHFGDGTRLSIL.

This clonotype is a singleton in its sample. The genes are TRBV6-2 or TRBV6-3 and TRBJ2-1; 9 positions match TRBD2. J gave up 0 bases and V 10 bases, and 7 bases lay outside the gene matches. Germline CDR1 MNHEY, CDR2 SVGEGT. The length of the CDR3 is 15 residues. DNA of the CDR3: TGTGCCACCCGGGATAGCGGGAGCTCCTACAATGAGCAGTTCTTC. Translated, it gives CATRDSGSSYNEQFF.

This clonotype was detected only once. J is TRBJ2-3 and V is TRBV30, with unresolved D. V shed 2 bases and J shed 9 bases, with 18 bases lying between them. This CDR3 is built from 14 residues. CDR1 is GTSNPN, CDR2 SVGIG, per germline (reference sequence). Written as DNA, the CDR3 is TGTGCCTGGAGTTCTTTTCAGGCACGGATGACGCAGTATTTT. Protein product: CAWSSFQARMTQYF.

The chain recombines TRBV19 with TRBJ2-7; 9 bases align to TRBD2. V lost 6 bases and J lost 4; bases outside the gene matches: 7. The CDR3 sequence is 14 residues long. Germline lookup yields CDR1 LNHDA and CDR2 SQIVND (reference sequence). CDR3 coding DNA: TGTGCCAGTAGCCGTAGCGGGAGCGGTTACGAGCAGTACTTC. Its translation: CASSRSGSGYEQYF.

The chain has TRBV28 and TRBJ1-1; tentative D call: TRBD1 (5 bases). This CDR3 contains 14 residues. CDR1 is MDHEN, CDR2 SYDVKM, per germline. V lost 9 bases to trimming and J lost 4 bases, with 18 bases between them. CDR3 in DNA: TGTGCCAGTAGTATAACCAGGGTGGGCACTGAAGCTTTCTTT. This sequence encodes CASSITRVGTEAFF.

The chain recombines TRBV5-6 with TRBJ1-2, with 12 positions matching TRBD1. This CDR3 is built from 16 residues. V shed 4 bases and J 2 bases; nucleotides not matched to a gene: 6. From germline, CDR1 is SGHDT and CDR2 YYEEEE. Here the CDR3 reads CASSAGQGAPNYGYTF. The CDR3 DNA reads TGTGCCAGCAGCGCGGGACAGGGGGCGCCGAACTATGGCTACACCTTC. Full variable domain (remainder filled in from reference TRBV5-6 and TRBJ1-2): DAGVTQSPTHLIKTRGQQVTLRCSPKSGHDTVSWYQQALGQGPQFIFQYYEEEERQRGNFPDRFSGHQFPNYSSELNVNALLLGDSALYLCASSAGQGAPNYGYTFGSGTRLTVV.

This clonotype was seen once. The chain couples TRBV6-2 or TRBV6-3 to TRBJ2-1; no clear D. Trimming left V 5 bases short and J 12 bases short, with 14 bases between. The CDR3 is 12 residues long. Germline V gene sequence: CDR1 MNHEY, CDR2 SVGEGT. In DNA form, the CDR3 reads TGTGCCAGCAGTGCCGACAAGGCTGGGCAGTTCTTC. As protein: CASSADKAGQFF.

V gene TRBV27 combines with J gene TRBJ2-1; D possibly corresponds to TRBD1 (6 bases). V lost 5 bases to trimming and J lost 6 bases, with 11 bases between them. Per the germline V gene, CDR1 is MNHEY and CDR2 is SMNVEV (reference sequence). CDR3 length equals 13 residues. The CDR3 is CASSQGLFNEQFF. In DNA form, the CDR3 reads TGTGCCAGCAGTCAGGGGCTTTTCAATGAGCAGTTCTTC.

The V gene is TRBV15, the J gene TRBJ2-7; 10 bases match TRBD2. V gave up 8 bases and J gave up 10 bases; unmatched junction bases: 14. The CDR3 length is 14 residues. Germline loops: CDR1 LNHNV, CDR2 YYDKDF (reference sequence). CDR3 DNA: TGTGCCACCGAGGATAGCGGGAGGAATGGAGGACAGTACTTC. The encoded protein is CATEDSGRNGGQYF. Full variable domain (remainder filled in from reference TRBV15 and TRBJ2-7): DAMVIQNPRYQVTQFGKPVTLSCSQTLNHNVMYWYQQKSSQAPKLLFHYYDKDFNNEADTPDNFQSRRPNTSFCFLDIRSPGLGDTAMYLCATEDSGRNGGQYFGPGTRLTVT.

Of note for this clonotype: One end of the junction varies from germline; a read error may be responsible. The CDR3 DNA is TGTGCCAACAGCTCCGAACAGGGCCAGCCCCAGCATTTT. It yields the protein CANSSEQGQPQHF. The chain combines TRBV7-6 with TRBJ1-5; D might be TRBD1 (6 bases). Per the germline V gene, CDR1 is SGHVS and CDR2 is FNYEAQ. The CDR3 sequence is 13 residues long.

This chain uses TRBV7-6 with TRBJ1-3; maybe TRBD2 (6 bases). The end of the DNA is better explained by TRBJ2-3, so the J call may be wrong. The CDR3 totals 12 residues. Germline V gene data show CDR1 as SGHVS and CDR2 as FNYEAQ. The CDR3 sequence: CASSRSEGTQYF. Here the CDR3 DNA reads TGTGCCAGCAGCCGCTCGGAGGGTACGCAGTATTTT.

This clonotype was observed a single time. This chain links TRBV5-6 with TRBJ2-1, with D possibly TRBD2 on 6 matching bases. Trimming shortened V by 3 bases and J by 7 bases, and 11 bases separated the two germline ends. CDR1 and CDR2 from the germline V gene are SGHDT and YYEEEE. The CDR3 loop spans 13 amino acids. The CDR3 is CASSSLEGNEQFF. For the CDR3, the DNA is TGTGCCAGCAGCTCGCTGGAGGGGAATGAGCAGTTCTTC.

To note about this clonotype: Sequence at one end of the junction differs from germline and may be a read error. The CDR3 region has the DNA TGCAACGTTGCTTCTACCGGGGAGCTGTTTTTT. Amino acids: CNVASTGELFF. V usage is TRBV29-1 and J usage is TRBJ2-2; D gene uncertain. This CDR3 has 11 amino acids. The germline V gene encodes CDR1 SQVTM and CDR2 ANQGSEA.

This sequence joins TRBV20-1 and TRBJ1-1; D might be TRBD1 (5 bases). Germline CDR1 reads DFQATT; CDR2 reads SNEGSKA (reference sequence). This CDR3 region has 11 residues. V lost 5 bases to trimming and J lost 5 bases, with 9 bases between them. The CDR3 sequence is CSAGGETEAFF. The CDR3 bases are TGCAGTGCTGGAGGGGAGACTGAAGCTTTCTTT.

The V gene is TRBV5-5, the J gene TRBJ1-1; possibly TRBD1 for D (5 bases). The ends were cut back, 1 base at V and 8 bases at J, with 15 bases in the middle. The CDR3 spans 14 residues. In germline, CDR1 is SGHKS, CDR2 YYEKEE (reference sequence). The CDR3 region has the DNA TGTGCCAGCAGCTTGCGGAGGGGACTACCCGAAGCTTTCTTT. Residues: CASSLRRGLPEAFF.

This clonotype was seen more than once but under ten times. CDR3 nucleotide sequence: TGTGCCATCAGTGAGGTGGACAGGGGACAAGAGACCCAGTACTTC. Translation: CAISEVDRGQETQYF. The chain uses TRBV10-3 and TRBJ2-5; TRBD1 matches 9 bases. The J segment lost 2 bases and the V segment lost 2 bases, leaving 3 bases of the junction unmatched. In germline, CDR1 is ENHRY, CDR2 SYGVKD. The CDR3 has 15 amino acids.

The V and J genes are TRBV24-1 and TRBJ2-3, with D maybe TRBD1 (6 bases). CDR1 is KGHDR and CDR2 is SFDVKD in the germline V gene. The CDR3 consists of 13 residues. V was trimmed by 6 bases and J by 8 bases, leaving 14 bases between them. In DNA form, the CDR3 reads TGTGCCACCAGTTCCTGCTTCAGGGGTACGCAGTATTTT. Its translation: CATSSCFRGTQYF.

This chain uses TRBV6-5 with TRBJ2-2; 8 nucleotides match TRBD2. Germline CDR1 and CDR2: MNHEY and SVGAGI. This CDR3 is 18 amino acids long. V was clipped by 2 bases and J by 6 bases; unmatched bases: 14. CDR3 nucleotides: TGTGCCAGCAGTTACGAGGAGCGGGGGCTCGAACGGGCCGGGGAGCTGTTTTTT. This gives the protein CASSYEERGLERAGELFF.

V is TRBV27 and J is TRBJ2-7; 10 bases map to TRBD1. The V and J ends lost 2 bases and 2 bases, in that order; junction bases with no gene match: 3. CDR3 length: 15 residues. CDR1 is MNHEY and CDR2 is SMNVEV in the germline V gene (reference sequence). CDR3 in DNA: TGTGCCAGCAGTTTAGGGACAGGGGATACCTACGAGCAGTACTTC. This sequence encodes CASSLGTGDTYEQYF.

J is TRBJ2-1 and V is TRBV5-1, with D perhaps being TRBD1 or TRBD2 (6 bases each). Germline V gene sequence: CDR1 SGHRS, CDR2 YFSETQ. The V end was cut by 4 bases, the J end by 3 bases, with 14 bases between. CDR3 length: 15 residues. DNA of the CDR3: TGCGCCAGCAGCCCCGAACAGGGACTCTACAATGAGCAGTTCTTC. It codes for CASSPEQGLYNEQFF.

Here the CDR3 DNA reads TGTGCCAGCAGCCAAGAGCGGGAGTACAATGAGCAGTTCTTC. This sequence encodes CASSQEREYNEQFF. The chain joins TRBV5-5 to TRBJ2-1, with TRBD2 matching over 8 bases. CDR1 is SGHKS and CDR2 is YYEKEE in the germline V gene (reference sequence). V shed 4 bases, J shed 4 bases, and the junction held 4 bases outside the gene matches. There are 14 residues in the CDR3. Using reference TRBV5-5 and TRBJ2-1 for the parts outside the CDR3, the full variable domain is DAGVTQSPTHLIKTRGQQVTLRCSPISGHKSVSWYQQVLGQGPQFIFQYYEKEERGRGNFPDRFSARQFPNYSSELNVNALLLGDSALYLCASSQEREYNEQFFGPGTRLTVL.

The chain combines TRBV6-6 with TRBJ2-3; the match to TRBD2 covers 13 bases. V dropped 0 bases and J dropped 1; count of bases not matched to a gene: 16. Germline V gene lookup returns CDR1 MNHNY and CDR2 SVGAGI (reference sequence). The CDR3 spans 22 residues. For the CDR3, the DNA is TGTGCCAGCAGTTACTCTCTCTGGACTAGCGGGGGAGACGTTCCTGGCACAGATACGCAGTATTTT. Protein product: CASSYSLWTSGGDVPGTDTQYF.

The chain recombines TRBV29-1 with TRBJ2-3; tentative D call: TRBD1 (5 bases). V gave up 5 bases and J gave up 12 bases, with 15 bases separating them. This CDR3 spans 11 amino acids. Germline CDR1 and CDR2: SQVTM and ANQGSEA. CDR3 residues: CSVRQKRFQYF. Written as DNA, the CDR3 is TGCAGCGTTCGACAGAAACGGTTTCAGTATTTT.

The chain combines TRBV4-1 with TRBJ2-3, with TRBD2 matching over 11 bases. CDR1 is MGHRA, CDR2 YSYEKL, per germline. This CDR3 spans 17 amino acids. The V and J ends lost 0 bases and 4 bases, in that order; junction bases with no gene match: 6. The CDR3 nucleotides read TGCGCCAGCAGCCAAGATCTAGCGGGAGGAGTCCCAGATACGCAGTATTTT. Protein product: CASSQDLAGGVPDTQYF.

This clonotype occurred a few times. The chain employs TRBV29-1 and TRBJ2-3, with D possibly being TRBD1 (6 bases). V was trimmed by 4 bases and J by 6 bases, leaving 11 bases between them. Germline V lookup: CDR1 SQVTM, CDR2 ANQGSEA. This CDR3 has 12 residues. In nucleotides, the CDR3 is TGCAGCGTTGGGGACACCCCCGATACGCAGTATTTT. Protein sequence: CSVGDTPDTQYF.

The V call is TRBV12-3 or TRBV12-4, the J call TRBJ1-1, with TRBD1 as a possible D gene (6 bases). V was shortened by 6 bases and J by 0 bases, with 14 bases between the two germline ends. The CDR3 runs 15 residues. Written as DNA, the CDR3 is TGTGCCAGCAGACGGACAGACAATATGAACACTGAAGCTTTCTTT. It encodes CASRRTDNMNTEAFF.

This chain links TRBV6-1 with TRBJ2-1; D gene unclear. Trimming took off 5 bases at V and 4 bases at J, with 9 bases between the two ends. Germline assignment: CDR1 MNHNS and CDR2 SASEGT. The CDR3 runs 13 residues. Written as DNA, the CDR3 is TGTGCCAGCAGTAGGACGGATTACAATGAGCAGTTCTTC. It codes for CASSRTDYNEQFF.